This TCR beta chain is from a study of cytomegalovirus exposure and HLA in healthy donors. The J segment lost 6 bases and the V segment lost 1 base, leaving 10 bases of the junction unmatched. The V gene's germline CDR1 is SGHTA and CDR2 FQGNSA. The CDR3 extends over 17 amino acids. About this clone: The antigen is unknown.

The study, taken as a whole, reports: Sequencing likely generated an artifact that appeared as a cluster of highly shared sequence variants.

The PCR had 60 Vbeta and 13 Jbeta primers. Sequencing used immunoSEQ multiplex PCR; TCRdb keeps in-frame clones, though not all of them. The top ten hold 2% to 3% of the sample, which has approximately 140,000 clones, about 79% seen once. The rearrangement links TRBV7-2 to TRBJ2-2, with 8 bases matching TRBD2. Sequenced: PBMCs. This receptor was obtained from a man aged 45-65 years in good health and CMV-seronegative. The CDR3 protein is CASSLVPPGLVAGELFF. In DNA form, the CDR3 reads TGTGCCAGCAGCTTAGTCCCCCCGGGACTAGTGGCCGGGGAGCTGTTTTTT. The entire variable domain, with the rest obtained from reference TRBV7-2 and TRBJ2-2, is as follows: GAGVSQSPSNKVTEKGKDVELRCDPISGHTALYWYRQSLGQGLEFLIYFQGNSAPDKSGLPSDRFSAERTGGSVSTLTIQRTQQEDSAVYLCASSLVPPGLVAGELFFGEGSRLTVL.